Below are 3 T cell receptor beta chains sequenced from a single sample in a study of shared clonotypes between healthy human individuals. Naivety among CD8 cells was defined by CD45RO negativity and positive CCR7 selection, thereby excluding terminally differentiated effector memory CD45RA+ cells. Clones were sequenced by immunoSEQ multiplex PCR, and TCRdb holds only the in-frame ones, with some missing. Among fewer than 1 million clones listed, roughly 96% were seen once. Sequenced: naive CD8+ T cells sorted from blood. The receptors were gathered from a man aged 25 to 40 in good health.

The rearrangement links TRBV7-9 to TRBJ2-7; D perhaps matches TRBD1 (6 bases). Germline lookup yields CDR1 SEHNR and CDR2 FQNEAQ (reference sequence). Trimming stripped 5 bases from V and 3 bases from J, with 17 bases between. This CDR3 spans 15 amino acids. The chain's CDR3 is CASSGPGGQIYEQYF. Written as DNA, the CDR3 is TGTGCCAGCAGCGGCCCTGGGGGCCAAATCTACGAGCAGTACTTC.

The chain has TRBV6-1 and TRBJ2-7; 10 bases match TRBD2. Per germline, CDR1 MNHNS and CDR2 SASEGT. This CDR3 is built from 13 residues. V lost 11 bases and J lost 0; bases outside the gene matches: 4. The CDR3 coding sequence is TGTGCCGTAATAGCGGGAGGCTCCTACGAGCAGTACTTC. Translating it yields CAVIAGGSYEQYF.

V is TRBV9 and J is TRBJ2-3; TRBD1 matches at 10 bases. Germline CDR1 SGDLS, CDR2 YYNGEE. CDR3 length: 14 residues. V shed 3 bases, J shed 4 bases, and the junction held 2 bases outside the gene matches. CDR3 in amino acids: CASSETGGADTQYF. The DNA of the CDR3 is TGTGCCAGCAGCGAGACAGGGGGCGCAGATACGCAGTATTTT.